This note documents a single TCR beta chain sequence. Its antigen is currently unknown. PBMCs that had been cryopreserved were the source of 1.5 to 2.5 micrograms of genomic DNA for TCR beta libraries. Sequenced by immunoSEQ multiplex PCR; TCRdb stores in-frame clones only, minus some. The sample shows around 30,000 clones, 62% of them seen only once. The source of the sample is a study of cytotoxic CD8 clonotypes in ibrutinib-treated CLL. V dropped 0 bases and J dropped 4 bases, with 11 bases sitting between them. The germline V gene has CDR1 SGHDT and CDR2 YYEEEE. The CDR3 is made up of 14 amino acids. Findings and caveats of the study: The public clonotypes identified were infrequent and showed contraction or stability on treatment.

This receptor was obtained from a human donor with chronic lymphocytic leukemia. The V call is TRBV5-6, the J call TRBJ2-7; D remains unclear. Sequencing was performed on PBMCs, taken before ibrutinib treatment. DNA for the CDR3: TGTGCCAGCAGCTTGGGACTTGTAATTTACGAGCAGTACTTC. Protein product: CASSLGLVIYEQYF.